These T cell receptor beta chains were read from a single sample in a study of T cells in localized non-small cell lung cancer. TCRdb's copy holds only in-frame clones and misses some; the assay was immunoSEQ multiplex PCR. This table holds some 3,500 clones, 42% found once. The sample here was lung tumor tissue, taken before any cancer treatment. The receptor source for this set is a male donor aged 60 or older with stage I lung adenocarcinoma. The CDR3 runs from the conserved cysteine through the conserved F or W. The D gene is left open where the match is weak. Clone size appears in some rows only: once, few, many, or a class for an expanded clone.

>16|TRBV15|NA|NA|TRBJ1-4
TGTGCCACCAGCCTTTCCACACAGGGTGGGAATGAAAAACTGTTTTTT
CATSLSTQGGNEKLFF
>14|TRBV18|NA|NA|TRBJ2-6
TGTGCCAGCTCAGGAGGGACTGGGGCCAACGTCCTGACTTTC
CASSGGTGANVLTF
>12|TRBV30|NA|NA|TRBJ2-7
TGTGCCTGGATTATCTTATCTCGCGAGCAGTACTTC
CAWIILSREQYF
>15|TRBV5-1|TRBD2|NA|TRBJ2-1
TGCGCCAGCAGCTTGACTAGCGGGGGGTTAAATGAGCAGTTCTTC
CASSLTSGGLNEQFF
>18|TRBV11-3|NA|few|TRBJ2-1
TGTGCCAGCAGCTTAGTTCGGGCCCGCGGCGAGGGGGACCCGAAGCAGTTCTTC
CASSLVRARGEGDPKQFF
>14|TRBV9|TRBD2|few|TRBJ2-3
TGTGCCAGCCTCTTTAGCGGGGGGTCCGATACGCAGTATTTT
CASLFSGGSDTQYF
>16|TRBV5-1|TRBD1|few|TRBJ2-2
TGCGCCAGCAGCTTGTTAGGGGGCGCGAACACCGGGGAGCTGTTTTTT
CASSLLGGANTGELFF
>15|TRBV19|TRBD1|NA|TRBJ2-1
TGTGCCAGTAGTTCGACAGGGAACACCTACAATGAGCAGTTCTTC
CASSSTGNTYNEQFF
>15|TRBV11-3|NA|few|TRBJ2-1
TGTGCCAGCAGCTTACTAGCGTCCTCAGGGAATGAGCAGTTCTTC
CASSLLASSGNEQFF
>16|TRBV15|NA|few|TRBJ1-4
TGTGCCACCAGCAGGGATGATCGACAGAATTACGAAAAACTGTTTTTT
CATSRDDRQNYEKLFF
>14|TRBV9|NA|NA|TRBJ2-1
TGTGCCAGCAGTGAAGCATCCCGTAGGAATGAGCAGTTCTTC
CASSEASRRNEQFF
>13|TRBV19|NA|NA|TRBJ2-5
TGTGCCAGTAGTGTGACAGCTCAAGAGACCCAGTACTTC
CASSVTAQETQYF
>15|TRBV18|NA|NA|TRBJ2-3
TGTGCCAGCTCAAGGGACACCCATGACGTAGATACGCAGTATTTT
CASSRDTHDVDTQYF
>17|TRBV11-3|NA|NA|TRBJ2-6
TGTGCCAGCAGCTCTTGGGGCCTCTCCTCTGGGGCCAACGTCCTGACTTTC
CASSSWGLSSGANVLTF
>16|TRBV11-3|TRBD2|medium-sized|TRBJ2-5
TGTGCCAGCAGCCAAGGTGGAAGCGGGAGGGGGGAGACCCAGTACTTC
CASSQGGSGRGETQYF
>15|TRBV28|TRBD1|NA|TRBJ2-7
TGTGCCAGCAGTACCCCCGGACAGGGGGCCTACGAGCAGTACTTC
CASSTPGQGAYEQYF
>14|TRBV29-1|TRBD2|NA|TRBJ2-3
TGCAGCGTTGGGACTAGCGGCAGCACAGATACGCAGTATTTT
CSVGTSGSTDTQYF
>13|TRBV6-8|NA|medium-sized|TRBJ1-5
TGTGCCAGCAGGGAGACAGAAGATCAGCCCCAGCATTTT
CASRETEDQPQHF
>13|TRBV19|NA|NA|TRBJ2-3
TGTGCCAGTAGCGGTGTGGAAAAAGATACGCAGTATTTT
CASSGVEKDTQYF
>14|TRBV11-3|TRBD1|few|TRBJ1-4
TGTGCCAGCAGCTCCGGACAGGGGGGTGAAAAACTGTTTTTT
CASSSGQGGEKLFF
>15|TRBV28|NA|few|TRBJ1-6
TGTGCCAGCAGTCCAAGACGGATCCATAATTCACCCCTCCACTTT
CASSPRRIHNSPLHF
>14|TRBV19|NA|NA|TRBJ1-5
TGTGCCAGTAAACGAGAGGGAGAACATCAGCCCCAGCATTTT
CASKREGEHQPQHF
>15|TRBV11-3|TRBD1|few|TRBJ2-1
TGTGCCAGCAACACGGGACAGGGCATATACAATGAGCAGTTCTTC
CASNTGQGIYNEQFF
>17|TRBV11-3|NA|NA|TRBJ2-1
TGTGCCAGCAGCTTTGCTCAGGGGCGTAGCTCCTACAATGAGCAGTTCTTC
CASSFAQGRSSYNEQFF
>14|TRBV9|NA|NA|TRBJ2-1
TGTGCCAGCAGGGCGGCAGACAGGAACAATGAGCAGTTCTTC
CASRAADRNNEQFF
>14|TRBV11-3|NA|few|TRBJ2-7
TGTGCCAGCAGCTTGGAGGGTAACTCCTACGAGCAGTACTTC
CASSLEGNSYEQYF
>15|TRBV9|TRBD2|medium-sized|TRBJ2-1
TGTGCCAGCAGCGTATCTAGCGGGACCTACAATGAGCAGTTCTTC
CASSVSSGTYNEQFF
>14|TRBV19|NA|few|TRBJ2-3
TGTGCCAGTAGTATTGCGGGTGGCACAGATACGCAGTATTTT
CASSIAGGTDTQYF
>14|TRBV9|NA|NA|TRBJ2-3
TGTGCCAGCAGCGTGTATTCACAGGTGGATACGCAGTATTTT
CASSVYSQVDTQYF
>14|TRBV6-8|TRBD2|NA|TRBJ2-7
TGTGCCAGCCGCTTGAGTAGCGGGGGGTACGAGCAGTACTTC
CASRLSSGGYEQYF
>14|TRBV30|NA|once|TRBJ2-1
TGTGCCTGGAGTGTACTTCCTACGGACAATGAGCAGTTCTTC
CAWSVLPTDNEQFF
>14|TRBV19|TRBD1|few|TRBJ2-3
TGTGCCAGCCGGGTCCCAGGGGGCATAGATACGCAGTATTTT
CASRVPGGIDTQYF
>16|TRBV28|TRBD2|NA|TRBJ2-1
TGTGCCAGCAGTTCCCCGCAGCGGGGGAACTACAATGAGCAGTTCTTC
CASSSPQRGNYNEQFF
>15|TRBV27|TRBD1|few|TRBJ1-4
TGTGCCAGTAGGGACAGGGGCTCCCTGAATGAAAAACTGTTTTTT
CASRDRGSLNEKLFF
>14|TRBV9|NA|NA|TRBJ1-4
TGTGCCAGCAGCGTACAGGCAACTAATGAAAAACTGTTTTTT
CASSVQATNEKLFF
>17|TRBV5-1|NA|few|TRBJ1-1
TGCGCCAGCAGCCACCCGGTTGGAGGTATTAGGGGCACTGAAGCTTTCTTT
CASSHPVGGIRGTEAFF
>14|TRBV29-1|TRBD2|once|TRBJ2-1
TGCAGCGTTGAAGATCGGGGGGAACAATGGGAGCAGTTCTTC
CSVEDRGEQWEQFF
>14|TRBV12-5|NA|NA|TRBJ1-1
TGTGCTAGTGGTGCAGGGGATTTTAACACTGAAGCTTTCTTT
CASGAGDFNTEAFF
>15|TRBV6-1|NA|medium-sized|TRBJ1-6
TGTGCCAGCAGTGAAGGAGGCACAGGGTTTTCACCCCTCCACTTT
CASSEGGTGFSPLHF
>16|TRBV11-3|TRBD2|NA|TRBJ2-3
TGTGCCAGCAGTGCTCATACGGGGGGGAGCACAGATACGCAGTATTTT
CASSAHTGGSTDTQYF
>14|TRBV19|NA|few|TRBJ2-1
TGTGCCAGTACCGCCCCGGGGTCGAACAATGAGCAGTTCTTC
CASTAPGSNNEQFF
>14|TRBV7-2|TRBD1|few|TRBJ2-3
TGTGCCAGCAGCCTTGACAGGGGGACAGATACGCAGTATTTT
CASSLDRGTDTQYF
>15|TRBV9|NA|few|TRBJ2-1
TGTGCCAGCAGCGTAGGGGCGGCAACCTACAATGAGCAGTTCTTC
CASSVGAATYNEQFF
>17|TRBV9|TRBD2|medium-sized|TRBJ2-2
TGTGCCAGCAGTGAAATTAGCGGGAGGAAGAACACCGGGGAGCTGTTTTTT
CASSEISGRKNTGELFF
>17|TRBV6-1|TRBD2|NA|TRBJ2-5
TGTGCCAGCAGTGAAGCGGGTAGCGGGAGGGGTCAAGAGACCCAGTACTTC
CASSEAGSGRGQETQYF
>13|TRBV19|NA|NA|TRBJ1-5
TGTGCCACTTCTTGGCAGAGGAATCAGCCCCAGCATTTT
CATSWQRNQPQHF
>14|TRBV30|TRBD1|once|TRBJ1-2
TGTGCCTGGAGGGTACAGGGGAGGGTGTATGGCTACACCTTC
CAWRVQGRVYGYTF
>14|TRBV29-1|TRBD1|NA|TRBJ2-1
TGCAGCGTTGCACAGGGGGCGACACCAAATGAGCAGTTCTTC
CSVAQGATPNEQFF
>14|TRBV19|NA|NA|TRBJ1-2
TGTGCCAGTAGTATGAGAGATTCTAACTATGGCTACACCTTC
CASSMRDSNYGYTF
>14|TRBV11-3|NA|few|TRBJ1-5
TGTGCCAGCGCTGAGCCCCGTAGCAATCAGCCCCAGCATTTT
CASAEPRSNQPQHF
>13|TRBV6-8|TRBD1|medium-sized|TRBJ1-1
TGTGCCAGCATAAAAACAGGGGACACTGAAGCTTTCTTT
CASIKTGDTEAFF